This T cell receptor (beta chain) emerged from a study of T cell responses to AZD1222 COVID-19 vaccine. Study findings and constraints: Nearly half of spike-specific TCRs reportedly go after variant regions that carry no mutations. Repertoire samples came only from after the peak T cell response. Donors, mostly white British, included more females; clonal diversity was possibly underestimated. Elevations in Spike-specific TCR breadth and depth followed administration of two AZD1222 doses.

This CDR3 is built from 16 residues. Germline V gene data show CDR1 as MNHEY and CDR2 as SVGAGI. Trimming cost V 2 bases and J 11 bases; bases outside gene matches: 12. Produced via immunoSEQ multiplex PCR; TCRdb's table is partial and in-frame only. The sample lists approximately 77,000 clones; around 92% were seen once. A word on this clone: Its antigen is unknown.

V is TRBV6-5 and J is TRBJ2-1, with TRBD2 matching over 10 bases. The origin of this receptor is an adult in good health. The starting material was peripheral blood, obtained on day 0 of MenACWY control vaccination. The CDR3 reads CASSYLTSGTLTQQFF. The CDR3 region has the DNA TGTGCCAGCAGTTACCTAACTAGCGGGACCCTAACACAGCAGTTCTTC.